A single T cell receptor (beta chain) is shown here with its context. Its antigen is not known. This specimen belongs to a study of T cell repertoires in cytomegalovirus infection. MiXCR, applied by TCRdb to the reads, yields one record per CDR3 protein. Among hundreds of thousands of distinct CDR3 sequences listed, 15% to 20% were seen once. Whole-study results and caveats: Across the ex vivo response, the dominant clonotypes were HLA-C-restricted CMV-specific TCR beta clonotypes.

The CDR3 runs to 16 residues. The V segment lost 5 bases and the J segment 4 bases; nucleotides outside the gene matches: 12. Looked up from germline, CDR1 is DFQATT and CDR2 is SNEGSKA (reference sequence). The TCR was taken from a human donor in good health (CMV status not recorded). Some clones in this sample may be carry-over from other donors' samples. The material sequenced was PBMCs. The J gene is TRBJ2-1, the V gene TRBV20-1; 9 bases map to TRBD2. CDR3 amino acids: CSAGGRGSGGYNEQFF. CDR3 nucleotide sequence: TGCAGTGCTGGGGGCCGGGGTAGCGGGGGTTACAATGAGCAGTTCTTC.